What follows are 10 T cell receptor beta chains derived from one specimen sequenced in a study of blood T cell repertoires in COVID-19. Generated by immunoSEQ multiplex PCR, the TCRdb table keeps only in-frame clones and is missing some. The sample has about 86,000 clones, around 87% seen once. The sequenced sample consisted of peripheral blood. These receptors were obtained from a human donor in a cohort sampled during active COVID-19.

The CDR3 loop is CASSLEGGRNTEAFF. In DNA, the CDR3 is TGTGCCAGCAGCCTTGAGGGAGGGAGGAACACTGAAGCTTTCTTT. V gene TRBV9 combines with J gene TRBJ1-1, with D unclear. The CDR3 spans 15 residues. Trimming pared 4 bases from V and 1 base from J, leaving 14 bases between. From germline, CDR1 is SGDLS and CDR2 YYNGEE. Drawing the rest from reference TRBV9 and TRBJ1-1, the complete variable domain is DSGVTQTPKHLITATGQRVTLRCSPRSGDLSVYWYQQSLDQGLQFLIQYYNGEERAKGNILERFSAQQFPDLHSELNLSSLELGDSALYFCASSLEGGRNTEAFFGQGTRLTVV.

The J gene is TRBJ1-3, the V gene TRBV4-2; D is perhaps TRBD1 (6 bases). Germline assignment: CDR1 LGHNA and CDR2 YNFKEQ. CDR3 length equals 16 residues. Trimming took off 3 bases at V and 0 bases at J, with 12 bases between the two ends. The CDR3 loop reads CASSQTGGPSGNTIYF. Written as DNA, the CDR3 is TGTGCCAGCAGCCAGACCGGGGGGCCCTCTGGAAACACCATATATTTT.

V and J are TRBV28 and TRBJ2-2; perhaps TRBD2 as D (6 bases). Germline V gene sequence: CDR1 MDHEN, CDR2 SYDVKM. Trimming left V 11 bases short and J 3 bases short, with 22 bases between. The CDR3 spans 16 residues. This CDR3 is CAAHASDSRDTGELFF. The CDR3 DNA reads TGTGCCGCCCACGCTAGCGACAGTAGGGACACCGGGGAGCTGTTTTTT.

V usage is TRBV10-3 and J usage is TRBJ2-7; 9 nucleotides match TRBD1. Trimming at V came to 2 bases and at J to 2 bases, leaving 4 bases not matched to a gene. Germline lookup yields CDR1 ENHRY and CDR2 SYGVKD. The CDR3 is made up of 15 amino acids. The CDR3 sequence is CAISEPRDRAYEQYF. CDR3 sequence (DNA): TGTGCCATCAGTGAGCCTCGGGACAGGGCCTACGAGCAGTACTTC.

The chain uses TRBV15 and TRBJ1-2, with D possibly TRBD1 on 5 matching bases. Germline lookup yields CDR1 LNHNV and CDR2 YYDKDF (reference sequence). Trimming removed 5 bases from V and 4 bases from J, with 26 bases in between. This CDR3 comprises 18 residues. DNA of the CDR3: TGTGCCACCAGCGGACCCTGGGGGGGTCAGGGAGTAGGCTATGGCTACACCTTC. Translating it yields CATSGPWGGQGVGYGYTF.

The CDR3 here is CASSLRMGSGRIGEQFF. The CDR3 region has the DNA TGTGCCAGCAGTTTAAGGATGGGCAGCGGGAGGATCGGTGAGCAGTTCTTC. The V and J genes are TRBV28 and TRBJ2-1; 9 nucleotides align to TRBD2. Per the germline V gene, CDR1 is MDHEN and CDR2 is SYDVKM. V lost 2 bases, J lost 9 bases, and 14 bases stayed unmatched. CDR3 length: 17 amino acids. Variable domain in full (rest from reference TRBV28 and TRBJ2-1): DVKVTQSSRYLVKRTGEKVFLECVQDMDHENMFWYRQDPGLGLRLIYFSYDVKMKEKGDIPEGYSVSREKKERFSLILESASTNQTSMYLCASSLRMGSGRIGEQFFGPGTRLTVL.

The V gene is TRBV5-1, the J gene TRBJ2-1, with 14 nucleotides matching TRBD2. The CDR3 is 17 amino acids. V dropped 5 bases and J dropped 2; count of bases not matched to a gene: 6. Per germline, CDR1 SGHRS and CDR2 YFSETQ. DNA for the CDR3: TGCGCCAGCAGTCGCGGGACTAGCGGGAGAGCCTACAATGAGCAGTTCTTC. Translating it yields CASSRGTSGRAYNEQFF.

The chain joins TRBV29-1 to TRBJ2-1; 8 positions agree with TRBD2. Germline CDR1 is SQVTM and CDR2 is ANQGSEA. There are 15 residues in the CDR3. V lost 0 bases to trimming and J lost 4 bases; unmatched junction nucleotides: 5. CDR3 nucleotides: TGCAGCGTTGAAGAAGAACTAGCGGAATACAATGAGCAGTTCTTC. Protein product: CSVEEELAEYNEQFF.

This clone was observed a single time. This rearrangement joins TRBV6-5 to TRBJ1-5; D may be TRBD1 (5 bases). Germline-derived CDR1 and CDR2 are MNHEY and SVGAGI. This CDR3 has 15 amino acids. The V end was cut by 0 bases, the J end by 7 bases, with 13 bases between. CDR3 protein: CASSYSGRAGQPQHF. In DNA, the CDR3 is TGTGCCAGCAGTTACTCGGGCAGGGCCGGCCAGCCCCAGCATTTT.

This clone was seen only a few times. The identical CDR3 is also encoded by other nucleotide sequences in the sample. This chain uses TRBV7-9 with TRBJ1-1; a possible D gene is TRBD1 (5 bases). Germline V CDR1 and CDR2: SEHNR, FQNEAQ (reference sequence). The CDR3 spans 14 residues. The V gene lost 3 bases and the J gene lost 1 base, with 9 bases spanning the gap. The CDR3 DNA is TGTGCCAGCAGCTTTCAGGGAGGGAACACTGAAGCTTTCTTT. It translates to CASSFQGGNTEAFF.